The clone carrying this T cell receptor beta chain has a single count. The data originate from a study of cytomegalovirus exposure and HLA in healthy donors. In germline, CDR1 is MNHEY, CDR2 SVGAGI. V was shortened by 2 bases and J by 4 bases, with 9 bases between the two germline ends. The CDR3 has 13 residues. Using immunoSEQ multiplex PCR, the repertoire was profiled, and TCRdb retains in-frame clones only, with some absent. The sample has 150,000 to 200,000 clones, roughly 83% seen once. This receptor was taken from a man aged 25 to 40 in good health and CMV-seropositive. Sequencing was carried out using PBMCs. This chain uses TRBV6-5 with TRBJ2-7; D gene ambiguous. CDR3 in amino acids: CASSYRIAYEQYF. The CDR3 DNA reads TGTGCCAGCAGTTACCGTATAGCTTACGAGCAGTACTTC.